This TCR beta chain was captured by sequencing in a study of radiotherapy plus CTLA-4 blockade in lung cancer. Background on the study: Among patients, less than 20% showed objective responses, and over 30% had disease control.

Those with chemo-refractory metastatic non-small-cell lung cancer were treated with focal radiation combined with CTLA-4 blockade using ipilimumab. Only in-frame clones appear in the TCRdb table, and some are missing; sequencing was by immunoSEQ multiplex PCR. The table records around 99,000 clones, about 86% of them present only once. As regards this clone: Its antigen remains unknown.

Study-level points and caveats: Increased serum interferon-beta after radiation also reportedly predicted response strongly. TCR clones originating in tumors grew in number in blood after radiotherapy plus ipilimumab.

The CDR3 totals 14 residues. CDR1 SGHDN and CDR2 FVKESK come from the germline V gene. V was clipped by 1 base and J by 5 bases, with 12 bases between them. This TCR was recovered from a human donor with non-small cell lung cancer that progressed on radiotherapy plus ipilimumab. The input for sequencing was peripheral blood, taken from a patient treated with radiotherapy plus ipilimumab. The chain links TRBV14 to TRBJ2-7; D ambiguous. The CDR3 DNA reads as TGTGCCAGCAGCCAAGTTTCAAAGGTCCACGAGCAGTACTTC. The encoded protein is CASSQVSKVHEQYF.